This is a list of T cell receptor beta chains from one sample in a study of regulatory T cells in long-lasting Graves disease. TCRdb independently ran MiXCR on the multiplex PCR reads; one entry per CDR3 protein. The sample has roughly 430,000 distinct CDR3 sequences; about a sixth are singletons. The sample was also reused in another study, on T cells in Graves' hyperthyroidism and ophthalmopathy.

Source: peripheral blood mononuclear cells (PBMCs), taken at new diagnosis, from a patient treated with antithyroid drugs. These receptors came from a woman aged 25 to 39 with Graves disease. Both conserved end residues are part of each CDR3.

TRBJ1-1,TRBV3-1,CASRQGAIGTEAFF
TRBJ1-1,TRBV12-3/TRBV12-4,CASSHWGAWDTEAFF
TRBJ1-2,TRBV7-2,CASSLRSVYGYTF
TRBJ2-1,TRBV19,CASKLGQNHNEQFF
TRBJ2-7,TRBV7-2,CASSLGRVARSYEQYF
TRBJ2-1,TRBV6-1,CASRRLATYDSEQFF
TRBJ2-7,TRBV12-3/TRBV12-4,CASSSRGTARAYEQYF
TRBJ1-2,TRBV6-2/TRBV6-3,CASQSGGYGYTF
TRBJ1-2,TRBV5-6,CASSLVERGLGYTF
TRBJ1-1,TRBV11-2,CASSLERGPLNTEAFF
TRBJ2-7,TRBV18,CASSPGTGVDNEQYF
TRBJ2-1,TRBV2,CASSEKNYNEQFF
TRBJ2-5,TRBV12-3/TRBV12-4,CASSRVWGGRQETQYF
TRBJ2-1,TRBV5-6,CASSLSDGLAYNEQFF
TRBJ2-1,TRBV6-2/TRBV6-3,CASSYSLASEGIF
TRBJ1-1,TRBV5-1,CASSPDKGAAEAFF
TRBJ2-5,TRBV19,CASSFRGQRETQYF
TRBJ2-7,TRBV28,CASSLISTLSLEQYF
TRBJ1-1,TRBV30,CAWSTQTGSEAFF
TRBJ2-7,TRBV13,CASSLRDPTTYEQYF
TRBJ2-2,TRBV3-1,CASSQGASPNTGELFF
TRBJ2-2,TRBV7-9,CASSRLASGIRGELFF
TRBJ1-5,TRBV19,CATVPGQGNQPQHF
TRBJ2-6,TRBV6-1,CASRLGLAGVGANVLTF
TRBJ1-2,TRBV18,CASSPLTGENYGYTF
TRBJ1-1,TRBV27,CASSSGETTTEAFF
TRBJ2-1,TRBV3-1,CASSQDVRTSGSNEQFF
TRBJ2-7,TRBV28,CASSLDVAYEQYF
TRBJ2-2,TRBV6-1,CASSELAGVTTGELFF
TRBJ2-6,TRBV29-1,CSVEETPHSSGANVLTF
TRBJ2-2,TRBV24-1,CATSNGGLSGELFF
TRBJ2-1,TRBV7-9,CASSHSGQAYSTMTSGSYEQFF
TRBJ2-7,TRBV28,CASSLPSGHYEQYF
TRBJ2-7,TRBV27,CASSSPKGGDYEQYF
TRBJ1-3,TRBV30,CACDRGSSGNTIYF
TRBJ2-1,TRBV10-2,CASSDYGTSGRYNEQFF
TRBJ2-3,TRBV3-1,CASSHPRTRGTQYF
TRBJ2-5,TRBV10-2,CASSWGGSLNTQYF
TRBJ2-7,TRBV5-1,CASSLGTGSGAYEQYF
TRBJ2-1,TRBV11-1,CATSYRDRGGIEQFF
TRBJ1-3,TRBV7-9,CASRKDRGGNTIYF
TRBJ1-4,TRBV20-1,CSARRGLGWTGEEKPFF
TRBJ2-7,TRBV11-2,CASKPLAGESGVEQYF
TRBJ1-1,TRBV18,CASSPSRDRKNTEAFF
TRBJ2-7,TRBV6-1,CASDTGSYEQYF
TRBJ2-3,TRBV7-9,CASSHGTSGAPEDTQYF
TRBJ1-1,TRBV14,CASSEGYKGNTEAFF
TRBJ2-5,TRBV20-1,CSARGRGAGETQYF
TRBJ1-1,TRBV28,CASSFRGRDTEAFF
TRBJ2-7,TRBV7-2,CASSPRTGSSHEQYF
TRBJ2-5,TRBV6-1,CASSNRADQETQYF
TRBJ2-3,TRBV7-3,CASSNGGRANTQYF
TRBJ1-1,TRBV29-1,CSVETGDHTEAFF
TRBJ2-7,TRBV6-5,CASSYYYRQYF
TRBJ2-7,TRBV5-5,CASSAKSGSFNEQYF
TRBJ2-1,TRBV28,CASSFSTDWLYNEQFF
TRBJ2-7,TRBV18,CASSPGSTSGSYEQYF
TRBJ1-1,TRBV6-5,CASSYAGTINTEAFF
TRBJ1-2,TRBV7-3,CASSLTSRSGQGVDGYTF